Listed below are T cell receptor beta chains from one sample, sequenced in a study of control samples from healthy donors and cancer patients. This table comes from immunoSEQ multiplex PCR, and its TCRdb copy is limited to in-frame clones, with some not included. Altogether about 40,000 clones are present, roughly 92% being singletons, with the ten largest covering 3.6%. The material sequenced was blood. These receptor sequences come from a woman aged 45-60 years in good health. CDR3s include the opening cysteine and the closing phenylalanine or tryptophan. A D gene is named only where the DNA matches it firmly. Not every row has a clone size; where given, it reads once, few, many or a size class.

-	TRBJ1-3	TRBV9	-	CASSVEVSATIYF	TGTGCCAGCAGCGTTGAGGTCTCCGCTACCATATATTTT
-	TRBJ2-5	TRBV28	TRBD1	CASDGRGETQYF	TGTGCCAGCGACGGCAGGGGGGAGACCCAGTACTTC
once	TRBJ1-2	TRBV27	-	CASSLNYRNYGYTF	TGTGCCAGCAGTTTGAACTACAGAAACTATGGCTACACCTTC
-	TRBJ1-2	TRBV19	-	CASTPEGRGYGYTF	TGTGCCAGTACCCCCGAGGGGCGAGGATATGGCTACACCTTC
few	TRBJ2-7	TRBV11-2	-	CASSSTNGPVYEQYF	TGTGCCAGCAGCTCTACTAACGGACCCGTCTACGAGCAGTACTTC
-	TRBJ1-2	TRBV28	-	CASNREGYGYTF	TGTGCCAGCAACCGGGAAGGTTATGGCTACACCTTC
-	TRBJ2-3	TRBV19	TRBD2	CASSMAVSGGFMRATDTQYF	TGTGCCAGTAGTATGGCAGTTAGCGGGGGGTTCATGCGGGCCACAGATACGCAGTATTTT
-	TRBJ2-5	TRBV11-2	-	CASSRGETQYF	TGTGCCAGCAGCAGGGGAGAGACCCAGTACTTC
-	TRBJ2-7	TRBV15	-	CATSRDGSPSSEEQYF	TGTGCCACCAGCAGAGATGGTAGTCCCTCATCAGAAGAGCAGTACTTC
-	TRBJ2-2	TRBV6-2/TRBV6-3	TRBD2	CASSSTSGGWNTGELFF	TGTGCCAGCAGTTCGACTAGCGGGGGGTGGAACACCGGGGAGCTGTTTTTT
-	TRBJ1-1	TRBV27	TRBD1	CASRRGQGNTEAFF	TGTGCCAGTAGGAGGGGACAGGGGAACACTGAAGCTTTCTTT